Listed below are T cell receptor beta chains from one sample, sequenced in a study of CD8 T cells in ankylosing spondylitis. TCRdb re-called the 5' RACE reads through MiXCR, storing one row per CDR3 protein. Found here are roughly 260,000 distinct CDR3 sequences, roughly 20% of them singletons; the top ten hold about 8%. Sequenced sample: blood, either unsorted or a sorted T cell fraction (not recorded which). These TCRs come from a male donor with ankylosing spondylitis or in good health (not recorded which). Both conserved end residues are part of each CDR3. D genes are given only for firm matches. Some rows mark clone size as missing; the rest say once, few, many or name a class of expanded clone.

v_gene	j_gene	d_gene	abundance	CDR3nt	CDR3aa
TRBV19	TRBJ1-1	TRBD1	-	TGTGCCAGTAGGTGGTCGAGGGGGCGCACCGTGTGGGGGCCGTATGTGAACACTGAAGCTTTCTTT	CASRWSRGRTVWGPYVNTEAFF
TRBV6-1	TRBJ1-2	-	-	TGTGCCAGCAGTGTGAAAGACTATGGCTACACCTTC	CASSVKDYGYTF
TRBV15	TRBJ1-5	-	-	TGTGCCACCAGCAGAGAAGAAGGGGGTGGCAATCAGCCCCAGCATTTT	CATSREEGGGNQPQHF
TRBV3-1	TRBJ2-3	-	-	TGTGCCAGCAGCTTTAAAAGGGACAGCACAGATACGCAGTATTTT	CASSFKRDSTDTQYF
TRBV5-1	TRBJ2-1	-	-	TGCGCCAGCAGCTTCGGGACTCACCAGGGCAATGAGCAGTTCTTC	CASSFGTHQGNEQFF
TRBV29-1	TRBJ2-3	TRBD1	-	TGCAGCGCATTCTTAAGGACAGGGGGCAAGGCAGATACGCAGTATTTT	CSAFLRTGGKADTQYF
TRBV12-3/TRBV12-4	TRBJ2-3	-	-	TGTGCCAGCAGTTTCCAGCGGGGCACAGATACGCAGTATTTT	CASSFQRGTDTQYF
TRBV10-3	TRBJ2-2	TRBD1	-	TGTGCCATCAGCAGACAGGGGACGGGGAACACCGGGGAGCTGTTTTTT	CAISRQGTGNTGELFF
TRBV3-1	TRBJ2-5	TRBD1	-	TGTGCCAGCAGCCAATCCACAGGGGGAAGGAGAGAGACCCAGTACTTC	CASSQSTGGRRETQYF
TRBV5-1	TRBJ2-2	TRBD2	many	TGCGCCAGCAGCTTGAGACTAGCGGTTACCACCGGGGAGCTGTTTTTT	CASSLRLAVTTGELFF
TRBV6-4	TRBJ2-1	-	few	TGTGCCAGCAGTGACGAAAGCAACAATGAGCAGTTCTTC	CASSDESNNEQFF
TRBV9	TRBJ1-6	-	few	TGTGCCAGCAGCTCGTGGGGGCAAAATTCACCCCTCCACTTT	CASSSWGQNSPLHF
TRBV29-1	TRBJ2-2	-	few	TGCAGCGTTGTAGAAACCGGGGAGCTGTTTTTT	CSVVETGELFF
TRBV20-1	TRBJ2-2	TRBD1	few	TGCAGTGCTAGGACAGGGTTCGACACCGGGGAGCTGTTTTTT	CSARTGFDTGELFF
TRBV20-1	TRBJ1-6	-	-	TGCAGTGCGAAACAGGGAAGCTCCTATAATTCACCCCTCCACTTT	CSAKQGSSYNSPLHF